This TCR beta chain was sequenced for a study of blood T cell repertoires in COVID-19. Study at large: The United States, Italy and Spain provided the acute and convalescent COVID-19 samples. PBMCs, B-cell-depleted T cells, or T cells provided the cDNA or gDNA that made up the material.

In the authors' workflow: Using reference gene primer amplification, nucleated cell counts were estimated. Assay: immunoSEQ multiplex PCR; the TCRdb copy retains only in-frame clones and omits some. V, J and clone size derive from that table, while D and trimming were established from the DNA sequence. The sample contains under 250,000 clones, around nine tenths of which appear only once. Sample: peripheral blood. The origin of this receptor is a woman aged 55 to 70 who had recovered from COVID-19.

The CDR3 region is CGTLAGGNYEQYF. In nucleotides, the CDR3 is TGTGGGACCCTAGCGGGGGGAAATTACGAGCAGTACTTC. The rearrangement uses TRBV28 and TRBJ2-7; the match to TRBD2 covers 11 bases. This CDR3 has 13 residues. Germline lookup yields CDR1 MDHEN and CDR2 SYDVKM.